The 31 T cell receptor beta chains given below trace back to one sample, sequenced in a study of metastatic and nonmetastatic thyroid tumors. Prior to thyroid surgery, none of the patients had received any treatment. TCRdb reassembled clones from the PCR reads with MiXCR. This table has about 24,000 clones, 20% to 25% appearing once. The specimen sequenced was blood. Receptors originate from a male donor with papillary thyroid cancer or a benign thyroid nodule (not recorded which). Some clones in this sample may be carry-over from other donors' samples.

The chain is built from TRBV28 and TRBJ2-7; weak D call: TRBD1 (5 bases). The length of the CDR3 is 15 residues. Germline assignment: CDR1 MDHEN and CDR2 SYDVKM. V lost 1 base and J lost 2, with 12 bases in between. CDR3 sequence: CASSLSAGLTYEQYF. The CDR3 DNA reads TGTGCCAGCAGTTTATCGGCAGGGTTAACCTACGAGCAGTACTTC.

There are a few counts of this clone. The rearrangement links TRBV6-5 to TRBJ1-2; 7 bases match TRBD1. The CDR3 sequence is 13 residues long. V lost 8 bases to trimming and J lost 5 bases; unmatched junction nucleotides: 8. Germline V lookup: CDR1 MNHEY, CDR2 SVGAGI. The CDR3 loop is CASVDRAGYGYTF. Written as DNA, the CDR3 is TGTGCCAGCGTTGACAGGGCGGGGTATGGCTACACCTTC.

The chain employs TRBV2 and TRBJ2-7; D may be TRBD2 (6 bases). Trimming cost V 2 bases and J 0 bases, with 11 bases left between them. The V gene's germline CDR1 is SNHLY and CDR2 FYNNEI. The CDR3 runs to 15 residues. The CDR3 loop reads CASSESPSASYEQYF. CDR3 DNA sequence: TGTGCCAGCAGTGAATCCCCTAGCGCCTCCTACGAGCAGTACTTC.

This clone was detected ten times or more. V and J are TRBV20-1 and TRBJ2-5; D not certain. Germline loops: CDR1 DFQATT, CDR2 SNEGSKA (reference sequence). Deletions cut 0 bases from V and 2 bases from J, with 13 bases between. CDR3 length equals 15 residues. The CDR3, as DNA: TGCAGTGCTAGAGACCAGAGAACGCCTCAAGAGACCCAGTACTTC. Its translation: CSARDQRTPQETQYF.

V is TRBV10-3 and J is TRBJ1-2; D is ambiguous. Between the trimmed V and J ends, which lost 3 bases and 4 bases, there was a span of 9 bases. This CDR3 has 13 residues. Germline V CDR1 and CDR2: ENHRY, SYGVKD. This chain's CDR3 is CAISDGDFYGYTF. The CDR3 region has the DNA TGTGCCATCAGTGATGGGGATTTCTATGGCTACACCTTC.

The chain is built from TRBV27 and TRBJ2-7; 8 nucleotides agree with TRBD2. Per the germline V gene, CDR1 is MNHEY and CDR2 is SMNVEV (reference sequence). V lost 7 bases and J lost 2; bases outside the gene matches: 7. The CDR3 covers 14 residues. The CDR3 region is CASKSSGEAYEQYF. CDR3 DNA sequence: TGTGCCAGCAAAAGTAGCGGGGAGGCCTACGAGCAGTACTTC.

This clone has more than one count but fewer than ten. The chain uses TRBV28 and TRBJ2-1, with 9 bases matching TRBD2. The CDR3 is made up of 17 amino acids. The ends lost 2 bases at V and 0 bases at J; junction bases unmatched: 5. The germline V gene has CDR1 MDHEN and CDR2 SYDVKM. CDR3 sequence: CASSLISGGSSYNEQFF. CDR3 nucleotide sequence: TGTGCCAGCAGTTTAATTAGCGGGGGAAGCTCCTACAATGAGCAGTTCTTC.

This clone was detected ten times or more. The V gene is TRBV4-2, the J gene TRBJ2-7, with 9 bases lining up with TRBD2. The germline CDR1 and CDR2 sequences are LGHNA and YNFKEQ. The CDR3 consists of 15 residues. V lost 5 bases and J lost 0; bases outside the gene matches: 5. The DNA for the CDR3 is TGTGCCAGCAGCGAGACTAGCGGTATCTCCTACGAGCAGTACTTC. Its translation is CASSETSGISYEQYF.

At least ten counts were recorded for this clone. The CDR3 protein is CASSIGREYYEQYF. CDR3 in DNA: TGTGCCAGTAGTATCGGGCGGGAGTATTACGAGCAGTACTTC. This chain uses TRBV19 with TRBJ2-7, with 7 bases aligning to TRBD2. Germline CDR1 reads LNHDA; CDR2 reads SQIVND (reference sequence). With V trimmed by 3 bases and J by 4 bases, 6 bases remained unmatched. The CDR3 runs to 14 residues.

This clone was recorded at least ten times. The chain has TRBV19 and TRBJ2-3; D unclear. CDR3 length equals 13 residues. V was shortened by 3 bases and J by 3 bases, with 7 bases between the two germline ends. Germline lookup yields CDR1 LNHDA and CDR2 SQIVND (reference sequence). Here the CDR3 reads CASSMAETDTQYF. The CDR3 region has the DNA TGTGCCAGTAGTATGGCGGAAACAGATACGCAGTATTTT.

This clone was detected many times. This chain joins TRBV6-1 and TRBJ2-7; 11 bases map to TRBD1. Per the germline V gene, CDR1 is MNHNS and CDR2 is SASEGT. The CDR3 contains 13 residues. Germline trimming cut 5 bases from V and 4 bases from J; bases unmatched to any gene: 1. CDR3: CASSRDRGYEQYF. CDR3 DNA: TGTGCCAGCAGTCGGGACAGGGGGTACGAGCAGTACTTC.

V usage is TRBV19 and J usage is TRBJ2-1; a possible D gene is TRBD2 (6 bases). The CDR3 runs 16 residues. Germline values: CDR1 LNHDA, CDR2 SQIVND (reference sequence). V lost 4 bases to trimming and J lost 0 bases, with 13 bases between them. The CDR3 region has the DNA TGTGCCAGTAGTACCGAGCGGGTCCCCTCCTACAATGAGCAGTTCTTC. Amino acid sequence: CASSTERVPSYNEQFF.

This clone was recorded many times. The chain employs TRBV7-9 and TRBJ2-7, with a weak D call TRBD1 (5 bases). The germline gives CDR1 SEHNR, CDR2 FQNEAQ (reference sequence). V lost 2 bases to trimming and J lost 2 bases, with 7 bases between them. The CDR3 loop spans 13 amino acids. This CDR3 reads CASSLQGPYEQYF. CDR3 DNA: TGTGCCAGCAGCTTACAGGGCCCCTACGAGCAGTACTTC.

A few counts support this clone. V gene TRBV6-2 or TRBV6-3 combines with J gene TRBJ1-3; no definite D call. Germline CDR1 MNHEY, CDR2 SVGEGT. The CDR3 length is 15 residues. Trimming removed 5 bases from V and 5 bases from J, with 16 bases in between. CDR3 sequence (DNA): TGTGCCAGCAGTCGAGGTCCGGGTGTGAGAAACACCATATATTTT. It translates to CASSRGPGVRNTIYF.

This clone was seen ten or more times. The V gene is TRBV6-1, the J gene TRBJ1-4, with 9 bases that match TRBD1. V was pared by 7 bases and J by 8 bases, with 14 bases of the junction left unmatched. Germline CDR1 MNHNS, CDR2 SASEGT. This CDR3 is built from 16 residues. Written as DNA, the CDR3 is TGTGCCAGCACTGGCTCACCGGGACAGGGAGGGGAAAAACTGTTTTTT. Its translation is CASTGSPGQGGEKLFF.

The table lists this clone with many counts. The DNA for the CDR3 is TGTGCCAGCAGCTTGGGGACTAGCGGGTCAACCTACGAGCAGTACTTC. Its translation: CASSLGTSGSTYEQYF. The chain joins TRBV5-4 to TRBJ2-7, with 11 bases matching TRBD2. After removal of 0 bases from V and 2 bases from J, the junction contained 4 bases not matched to a gene. Germline V lookup: CDR1 SGHNT, CDR2 YYREEE (reference sequence). The CDR3 runs to 16 residues.

In this sample, this clone turned up once. The chain recombines TRBV5-1 with TRBJ1-1; 7 bases match TRBD1. CDR3 length: 14 residues. The trim removed 4 bases at V and 7 bases at J, leaving 10 bases unmatched. CDR1 and CDR2 from the germline V gene are SGHRS and YFSETQ. CDR3: CASSSTGTVLEAFF. In nucleotides, the CDR3 is TGCGCCAGCAGCAGTACCGGGACAGTTCTTGAAGCTTTCTTT.

This clone showed up many times. This may be a read error, as it is one base from a much larger clone. The J gene is TRBJ1-1, the V gene TRBV28, with D tentatively TRBD1 (5 bases). The CDR3 loop spans 12 amino acids. The germline V gene has CDR1 MDHEN and CDR2 SYDVKM. The CDR3 DNA reads TGTGCCAGCACCAAAGGGGAGATTGAAGCTTCCTTT. This gives the protein CASTKGEIEASF.

This clone was observed once. The chain uses TRBV6-5 and TRBJ2-5, with a weak D call TRBD2 (6 bases). Trimming took 4 bases from V and 1 from J, leaving 10 bases between them. There are 14 residues in the CDR3. Germline V gene lookup returns CDR1 MNHEY and CDR2 SVGAGI. CDR3 DNA: TGTGCCAGCAGTTGGGGGAGGTCCCAAGAGACCCAGTACTTC. The encoded protein is CASSWGRSQETQYF.

This clone came up a few times. V is TRBV28 and J is TRBJ2-1, with D possibly matching TRBD2 (6 bases). Trimming left V 6 bases short and J 8 bases short, with 20 bases between. CDR3 length: 15 residues. Per germline, CDR1 MDHEN and CDR2 SYDVKM. In nucleotides, the CDR3 is TGTGCCAGCAGGTCCCGGAACCAGCTAGCGTATGAGCAGTTCTTC. It specifies CASRSRNQLAYEQFF. Full variable domain (outside the CDR3, taken from reference TRBV28 and TRBJ2-1): DVKVTQSSRYLVKRTGEKVFLECVQDMDHENMFWYRQDPGLGLRLIYFSYDVKMKEKGDIPEGYSVSREKKERFSLILESASTNQTSMYLCASRSRNQLAYEQFFGPGTRLTVL.

This clone has at least ten counts. The CDR3 region is CASSPTPTGLAGNEQFF. The CDR3 coding sequence is TGTGCCAGCAGCCCGACCCCCACAGGACTAGCGGGTAATGAGCAGTTCTTC. The chain links TRBV3-1 to TRBJ2-1, with TRBD2 matching over 11 bases. Germline V gene data show CDR1 as LGHDT and CDR2 as YNNKEL (reference sequence). The ends lost 4 bases at V and 7 bases at J; junction bases unmatched: 12. The CDR3 runs 17 residues.

This clone was counted ten times or more. As DNA, the CDR3 is TGTGCCAGCAATTTGAGGTGGGACGGCAATCAGCCCCAGCATTTT. It codes for CASNLRWDGNQPQHF. This chain uses TRBV2 with TRBJ1-5, with TRBD1 as a possible D gene (5 bases). With 7 bases removed from V and 2 bases from J, the gap between germline ends came to 15 bases. This CDR3 has 15 amino acids. Germline CDR1 is SNHLY and CDR2 is FYNNEI.

The V call is TRBV5-1, the J call TRBJ2-2, with 11 bases that match TRBD2. The CDR3 spans 16 residues. Per the germline V gene, CDR1 is SGHRS and CDR2 is YFSETQ. V shed 3 bases and J 1 base; nucleotides not matched to a gene: 2. The CDR3 reads CASSYGTSGNTGELFF. The CDR3 bases are TGCGCCAGCAGCTACGGGACTAGCGGGAACACCGGGGAGCTGTTTTTT.

This clone was detected many times. V usage is TRBV20-1 and J usage is TRBJ2-5, with TRBD1 matching over 7 bases. Per the germline V gene, CDR1 is DFQATT and CDR2 is SNEGSKA (reference sequence). The trim removed 5 bases at V and 0 bases at J, leaving 0 bases unmatched. CDR3 length equals 12 residues. CDR3 residues: CSAGTDQETQYF. The DNA of the CDR3 is TGCAGTGCTGGGACAGACCAAGAGACCCAGTACTTC.

This clone was seen a handful of times. The chain has TRBV10-3 and TRBJ1-6; 9 bases agree with TRBD1. CDR3 length equals 16 residues. The ends lost 0 bases at V and 9 bases at J; junction bases unmatched: 6. From germline, CDR1 is ENHRY and CDR2 SYGVKD. The CDR3: CAISESSGGQGSPLHF. CDR3 nucleotide sequence: TGTGCCATCAGTGAGTCGAGCGGGGGACAGGGTTCACCCCTCCACTTT.

A single count supports this clone. This chain uses TRBV19 with TRBJ1-1, with D possibly being TRBD1 (6 bases). The CDR3 spans 13 residues. The V end lost 4 bases, the J end lost 3 bases, and 9 bases lay between the germline ends. The germline V gene has CDR1 LNHDA and CDR2 SQIVND (reference sequence). CDR3 in DNA: TGTGCCAGTAGTACTTACAGGGACACTGAAGCTTTCTTT. Translation: CASSTYRDTEAFF.

The chain recombines TRBV20-1 with TRBJ2-3; TRBD2 matches at 14 bases. This CDR3 region has 15 residues. Germline CDR1 reads DFQATT; CDR2 reads SNEGSKA (reference sequence). The V and J ends lost 5 bases and 6 bases, in that order; junction bases with no gene match: 7. This CDR3 reads CSAQGTSGSPDTQYF. The CDR3 DNA follows: TGCAGTGCTCAAGGGACTAGCGGGAGTCCTGATACGCAGTATTTT.

There are many counts of this clone. The chain uses TRBV20-1 and TRBJ2-1, with D tentatively TRBD1 or TRBD2 (5 bases each). The CDR3 has 14 amino acids. The germline V gene encodes CDR1 DFQATT and CDR2 SNEGSKA (reference sequence). Deletions cut 6 bases from V and 4 bases from J, with 16 bases between. This chain's CDR3 is CSAPRGAPYNEQFF. DNA of the CDR3: TGCAGTGCACCCCGAGGGGCCCCATACAATGAGCAGTTCTTC.

This clone was seen many times. V and J are TRBV6-6 and TRBJ2-5; D is unresolved. The CDR3 is 17 amino acids. The V gene's germline CDR1 is MNHNY and CDR2 SVGAGI (reference sequence). With 0 bases removed from V and 2 bases from J, the gap between germline ends came to 16 bases. CDR3 region: CASSYSPPGSLQETQYF. DNA of the CDR3: TGTGCCAGCAGTTACTCCCCCCCGGGCAGCCTGCAAGAGACCCAGTACTTC.

The rearrangement uses TRBV4-1 and TRBJ1-2, with unresolved D. The CDR3 covers 13 residues. Trimming cost V 3 bases and J 2 bases, with 7 bases left between them. Looked up from germline, CDR1 is MGHRA and CDR2 is YSYEKL. The CDR3 loop is CASSHPGNYGYTF. The CDR3 DNA is TGCGCCAGCAGCCACCCCGGGAACTATGGCTACACCTTC.

This clone was picked up many times. The CDR3 spells CASSSGAGGSYEQYF. The CDR3 nucleotides read TGTGCCAGCAGTTCCGGTGCGGGAGGCTCCTACGAGCAGTACTTC. This chain joins TRBV6-1 and TRBJ2-7, with 8 nucleotides matching TRBD2. Germline values: CDR1 MNHNS, CDR2 SASEGT. There are 15 residues in the CDR3. J was trimmed by 0 bases and V by 5 bases; bases with no gene match: 6.